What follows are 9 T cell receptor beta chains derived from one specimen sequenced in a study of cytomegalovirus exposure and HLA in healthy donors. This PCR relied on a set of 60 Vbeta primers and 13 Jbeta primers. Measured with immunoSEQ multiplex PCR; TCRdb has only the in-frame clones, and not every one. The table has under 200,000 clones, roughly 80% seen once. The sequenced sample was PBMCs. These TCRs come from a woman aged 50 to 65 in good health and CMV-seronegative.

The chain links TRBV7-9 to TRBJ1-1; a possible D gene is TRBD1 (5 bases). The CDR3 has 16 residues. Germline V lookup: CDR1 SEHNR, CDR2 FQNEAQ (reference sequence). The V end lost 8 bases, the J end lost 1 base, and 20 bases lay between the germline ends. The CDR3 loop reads CASLKAKRGPNTEAFF. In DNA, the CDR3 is TGTGCCAGCCTCAAAGCCAAAAGGGGTCCGAACACTGAAGCTTTCTTT.

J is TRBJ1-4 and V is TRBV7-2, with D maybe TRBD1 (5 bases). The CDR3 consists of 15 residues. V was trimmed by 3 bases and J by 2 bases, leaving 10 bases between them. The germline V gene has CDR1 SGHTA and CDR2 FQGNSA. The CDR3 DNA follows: TGTGCCAGCAGCTTCGGGGGTACGACTAATGAAAAACTGTTTTTT. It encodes CASSFGGTTNEKLFF.

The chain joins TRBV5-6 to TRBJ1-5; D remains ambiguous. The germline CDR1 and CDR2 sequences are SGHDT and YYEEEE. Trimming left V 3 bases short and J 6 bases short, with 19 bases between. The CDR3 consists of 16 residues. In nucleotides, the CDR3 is TGTGCCAGCAGCTCAACGCGAGTGAGGGTTGGTCAGCCCCAGCATTTT. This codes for CASSSTRVRVGQPQHF.

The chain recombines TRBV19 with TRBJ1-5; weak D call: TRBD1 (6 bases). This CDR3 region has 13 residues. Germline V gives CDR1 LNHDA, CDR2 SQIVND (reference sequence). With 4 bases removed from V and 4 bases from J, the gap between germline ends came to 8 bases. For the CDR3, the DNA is TGTGCCAGTAGTAATCAGGGGAATCAGCCCCAGCATTTT. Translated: CASSNQGNQPQHF.

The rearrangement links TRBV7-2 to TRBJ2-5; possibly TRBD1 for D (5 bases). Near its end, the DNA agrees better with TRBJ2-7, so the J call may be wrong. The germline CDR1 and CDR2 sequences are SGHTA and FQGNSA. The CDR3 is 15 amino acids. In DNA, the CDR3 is TGTGCCAGCAGCTTGACAGTTCGATTTACCTACGAGCAGTACTTC. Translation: CASSLTVRFTYEQYF.

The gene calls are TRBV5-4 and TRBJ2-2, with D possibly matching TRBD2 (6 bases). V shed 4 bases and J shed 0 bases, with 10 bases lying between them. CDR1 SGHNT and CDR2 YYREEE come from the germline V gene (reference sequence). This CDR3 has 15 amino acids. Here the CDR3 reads CASSLDYANTGELFF. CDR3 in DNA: TGTGCCAGCAGCCTGGACTACGCGAACACCGGGGAGCTGTTTTTT. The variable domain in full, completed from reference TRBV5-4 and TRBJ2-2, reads ETGVTQSPTHLIKTRGQQVTLRCSSQSGHNTVSWYQQALGQGPQFIFQYYREEENGRGNFPPRFSGLQFPNYSSELNVNALELDDSALYLCASSLDYANTGELFFGEGSRLTVL.

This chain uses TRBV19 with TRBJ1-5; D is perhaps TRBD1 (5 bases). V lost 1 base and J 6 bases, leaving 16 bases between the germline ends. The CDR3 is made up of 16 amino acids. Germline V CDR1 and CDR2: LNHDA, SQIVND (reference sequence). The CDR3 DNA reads TGTGCCAGTAGTATAGGAATGAGGGGCGGGGGTCAGCCCCAGCATTTT. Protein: CASSIGMRGGGQPQHF.

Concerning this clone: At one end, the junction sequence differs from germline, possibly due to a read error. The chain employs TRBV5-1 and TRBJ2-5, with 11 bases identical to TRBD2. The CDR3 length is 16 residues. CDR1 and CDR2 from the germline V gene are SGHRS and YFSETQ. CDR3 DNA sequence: TGCGTCAGCAGCCCCAATCGGGGACTAGCGGAAGAGACCCAGTACTTC. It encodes CVSSPNRGLAEETQYF.

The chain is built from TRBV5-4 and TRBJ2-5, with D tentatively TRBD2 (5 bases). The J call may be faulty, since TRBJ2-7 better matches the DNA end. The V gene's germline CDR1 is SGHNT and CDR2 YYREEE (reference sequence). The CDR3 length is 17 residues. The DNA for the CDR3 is TGTGCCAGCAGCTTGGCCGGACCGGGATTGAGCTCCTACGAGCAGTACTTC. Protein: CASSLAGPGLSSYEQYF.